This T cell receptor beta chain stems from a study of beta chain features in type 1 diabetes. This clone was seen a handful of times. Its antigen is still unknown. Expressed TCRB transcripts were sequenced after all isolated RNA was converted to cDNA. The protocol was immunoSEQ multiplex PCR, while the TCRdb copy is restricted to in-frame clones and leaves out a portion. The sample holds 970,000 or so clones, around a sixth seen once. Study-wide points: A PCR bias possibly favoring shorter templates would apply equally to patients and controls. Among all four CD4+ subsets, Type 1 diabetes patients had TCRB CDR3s that were moderately but significantly shorter.

Sequencing input: naive CD4+ T cells from blood. The clonotype comes from a woman in her late teens or twenties in good health.

CDR3 sequence: CATVAGRLYNEQFF. In DNA, the CDR3 is TGTGCCACCGTAGCAGGCAGACTTTACAATGAGCAGTTCTTC. The rearrangement joins TRBV27 to TRBJ2-1; D unclear. The V gene's germline CDR1 is MNHEY and CDR2 SMNVEV (reference sequence). Trimming stripped 10 bases from V and 4 bases from J, with 17 bases between. The CDR3 totals 14 residues.